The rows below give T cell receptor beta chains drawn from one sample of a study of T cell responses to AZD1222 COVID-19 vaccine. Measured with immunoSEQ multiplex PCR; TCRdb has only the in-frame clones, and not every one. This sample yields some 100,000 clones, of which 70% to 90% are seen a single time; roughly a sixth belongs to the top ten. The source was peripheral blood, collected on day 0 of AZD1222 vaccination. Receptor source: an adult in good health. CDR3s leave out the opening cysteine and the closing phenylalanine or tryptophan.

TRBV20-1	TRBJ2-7	SASTGGNYEQY
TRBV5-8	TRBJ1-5	ASSVGQGYQPQH
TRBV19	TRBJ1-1	ASSVNQGNTEAF
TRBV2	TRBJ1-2	ASRGTGAYGYT
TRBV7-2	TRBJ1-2	ASSLALGTGYGYT
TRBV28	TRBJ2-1	ASSPPLSTLANEQF
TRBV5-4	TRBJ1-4	ASSTSTAPSTNEKLF
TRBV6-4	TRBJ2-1	ASSAGGSGRGEQF
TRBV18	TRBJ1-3	ASSPTGGASGNTIY
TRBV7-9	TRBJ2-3	ASSSTSGRTDTQY
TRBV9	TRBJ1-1	ASSSSGTGSTEAF
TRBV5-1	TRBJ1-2	ASSLVNSFRSYRDRGLGYT
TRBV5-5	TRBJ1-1	ASSLGPDIIMNTEAF
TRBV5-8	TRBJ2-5	ASSPQLPETQY
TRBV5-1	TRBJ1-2	ASSRGDASRYDGYT
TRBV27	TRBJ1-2	ASSLSAGGYSGYT
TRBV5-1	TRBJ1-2	ASSPRQGGFYGYT
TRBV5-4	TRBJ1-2	ASSWTGEGYT
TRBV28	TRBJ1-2	ASSAQGSYGYT
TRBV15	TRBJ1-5	ATSQETGPLYSNQPQH
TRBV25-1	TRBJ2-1	ASSEFDGAESYNEQF
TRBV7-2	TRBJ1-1	ASSSSQAGVGAF
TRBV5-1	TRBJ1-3	ASSIGERTGNTIY
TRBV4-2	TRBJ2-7	ASRPSGGRTSREQY
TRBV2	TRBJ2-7	ASTLRGTTSNEQY
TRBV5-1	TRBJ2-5	ASSTDRIQETQY
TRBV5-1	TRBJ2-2	ASSLALTSTGELF
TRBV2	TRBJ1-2	ARKGPNYGYT
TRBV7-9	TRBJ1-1	ASSSRTGVNAEAF
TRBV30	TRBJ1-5	AWSVLNSNQPQH
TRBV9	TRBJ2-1	ASSVVERTYEQF
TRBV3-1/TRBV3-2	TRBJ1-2	ASSPGQDYGYT
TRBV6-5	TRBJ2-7	ASTDRGGQY
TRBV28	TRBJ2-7	ASSLSRSIGDEQY
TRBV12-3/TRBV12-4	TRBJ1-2	ASSFGFLYGYT
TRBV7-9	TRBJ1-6	ASSPLTGIVH
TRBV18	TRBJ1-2	ASSPKALGGYT
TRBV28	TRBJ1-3	ASSLDSGNTIY
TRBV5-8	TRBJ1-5	ASSLGQGYGQPQH
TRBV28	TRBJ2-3	ASSSGASSTDTQY
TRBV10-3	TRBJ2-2	AISADRNTGELF